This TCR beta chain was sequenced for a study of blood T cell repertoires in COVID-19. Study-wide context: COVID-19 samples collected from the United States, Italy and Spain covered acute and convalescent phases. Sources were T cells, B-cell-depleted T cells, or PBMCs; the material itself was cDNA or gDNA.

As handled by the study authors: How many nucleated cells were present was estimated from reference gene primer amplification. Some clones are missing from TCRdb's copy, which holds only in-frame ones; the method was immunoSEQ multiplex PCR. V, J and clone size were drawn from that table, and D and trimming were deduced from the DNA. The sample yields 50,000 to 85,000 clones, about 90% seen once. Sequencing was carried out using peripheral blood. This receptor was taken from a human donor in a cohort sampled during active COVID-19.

For the CDR3, the DNA is TGTGCCAGCAGCCGACTAGCGGGAGGGTTCACAGATACGCAGTATTTT. Translating gives CASSRLAGGFTDTQYF. This rearrangement joins TRBV28 to TRBJ2-3, with 14 nucleotides matching TRBD2. Germline CDR1 MDHEN, CDR2 SYDVKM. The trim removed 6 bases at V and 2 bases at J, leaving 4 bases unmatched. CDR3 length: 16 amino acids.